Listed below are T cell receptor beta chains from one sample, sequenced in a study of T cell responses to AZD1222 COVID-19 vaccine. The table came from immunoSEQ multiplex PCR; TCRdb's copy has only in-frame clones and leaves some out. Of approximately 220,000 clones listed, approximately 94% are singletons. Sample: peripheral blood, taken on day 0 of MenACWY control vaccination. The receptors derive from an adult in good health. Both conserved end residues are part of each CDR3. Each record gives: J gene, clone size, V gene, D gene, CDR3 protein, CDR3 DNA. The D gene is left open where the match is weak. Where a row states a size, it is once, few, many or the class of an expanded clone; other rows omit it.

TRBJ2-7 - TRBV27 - CASSLIGQPYEQYF TGTGCCAGCAGTTTAATCGGACAGCCCTACGAGCAGTACTTC
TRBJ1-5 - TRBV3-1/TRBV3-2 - CASSQRGLGAQPQHF TGTGCCAGCAGCCAAAGGGGCCTCGGGGCCCAGCCCCAGCATTTT
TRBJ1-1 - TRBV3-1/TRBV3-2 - CASSQDVRARGNTEAFF TGTGCCAGCAGCCAAGATGTTAGGGCCAGGGGGAACACTGAAGCTTTCTTT
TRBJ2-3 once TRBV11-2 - CASSLDPSGRRSTDTQYF TGTGCCAGCAGCTTAGACCCCTCCGGTCGAAGATCCACAGATACGCAGTATTTT
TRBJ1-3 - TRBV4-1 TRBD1 CASSLGTGTFSGNTIYF TGCGCCAGCAGCCTTGGGACAGGGACTTTTTCTGGAAACACCATATATTTT
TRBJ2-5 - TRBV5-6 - CASSLVLGGDQETQYF TGTGCCAGCAGCTTGGTTCTTGGCGGGGATCAAGAGACCCAGTACTTC
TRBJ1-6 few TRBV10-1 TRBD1 CASRDNRGMDSPLHF TGCGCCAGCAGAGACAACAGGGGGATGGATTCACCCCTCCACTTT
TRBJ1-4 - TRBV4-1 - CASSHDATNEKLFF TGCGCCAGCAGCCACGACGCAACTAATGAAAAACTGTTTTTT
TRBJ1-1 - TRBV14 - CASSQERRINTEAFF TGTGCCAGCAGCCAAGAGAGGAGGATTAACACTGAAGCTTTCTTT
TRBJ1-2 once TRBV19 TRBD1 CASSYRGRNYGYTF TGTGCCAGTAGTTACAGGGGGAGGAACTATGGCTACACCTTC
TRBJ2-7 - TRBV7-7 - CASSLGLGAGEQYF TGTGCTAGCAGCTTAGGTCTGGGGGCGGGCGAGCAGTACTTC
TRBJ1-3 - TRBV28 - CASSLALGSGNTIYF TGTGCCAGCAGTTTAGCACTGGGATCTGGAAACACCATATATTTT
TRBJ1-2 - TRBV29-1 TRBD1 CSVAQDRAGGYTF TGCAGCGTTGCCCAGGACAGGGCAGGGGGCTACACCTTC
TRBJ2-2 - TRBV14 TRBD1 CASSQDRGQGVGELFF TGTGCCAGCAGCCAAGACAGGGGGCAGGGAGTCGGGGAGCTGTTTTTT
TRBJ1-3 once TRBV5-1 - CASSLMAVGRDTIYF TGCGCCAGCAGCTTGATGGCTGTAGGGAGGGACACCATATATTTT
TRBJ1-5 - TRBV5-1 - CASSYDAGQPQHF TGCGCCAGCAGCTACGATGCGGGTCAGCCCCAGCATTTT
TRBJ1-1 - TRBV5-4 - CASSLNRGNTEAFF TGTGCCAGCAGCTTGAATCGGGGGAACACTGAAGCTTTCTTT
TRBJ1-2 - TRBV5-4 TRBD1 CASSGGQLYGYTF TGTGCCAGCAGCGGGGGACAGCTCTATGGCTACACCTTC
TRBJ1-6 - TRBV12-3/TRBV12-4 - CASSIHSPLHF TGTGCCAGCAGTATCCACTCACCCCTCCACTTT
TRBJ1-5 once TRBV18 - CASSRSSNQPQHF TGTGCCAGCTCACGGAGTAGCAATCAGCCCCAGCATTTT
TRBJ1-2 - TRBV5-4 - CASSALGGRTNYGYTF TGTGCCAGCAGCGCGTTAGGGGGGAGGACTAACTATGGCTACACCTTC
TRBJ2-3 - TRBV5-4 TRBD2 CASSPGGLAGGLTQYF TGTGCCAGCAGCCCCGGTGGGCTAGCGGGGGGTCTTACGCAGTATTTT
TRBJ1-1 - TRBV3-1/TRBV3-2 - CASSQPNTEAFF TGTGCCAGCAGCCAACCCAACACTGAAGCTTTCTTT
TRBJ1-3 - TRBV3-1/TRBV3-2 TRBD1 CASSQGQGARNTIYF TGTGCCAGCAGCCAGGGACAGGGGGCTAGAAACACCATATATTTT
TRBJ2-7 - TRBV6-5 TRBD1 CASSKGQGGYEQYF TGTGCCAGCAGTAAGGGACAGGGGGGTTACGAGCAGTACTTC
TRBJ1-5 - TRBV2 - CASSAPGNDQPQHF TGTGCCAGCAGTGCCCCAGGGAATGATCAGCCCCAGCATTTT
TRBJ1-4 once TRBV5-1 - CASSLGRVRQSEKLFF TGCGCCAGCAGCTTGGGTAGGGTGCGCCAAAGTGAAAAACTGTTTTTT
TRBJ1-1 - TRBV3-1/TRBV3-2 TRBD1 CASSHLQGGTEAFF TGTGCCAGCAGCCACCTACAGGGGGGGACTGAAGCTTTCTTT
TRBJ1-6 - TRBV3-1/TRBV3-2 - CASSQSRRGSPLHF TGTGCCAGCAGCCAGTCGCGACGGGGTTCACCCCTCCACTTT
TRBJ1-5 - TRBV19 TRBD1 CATMAGTGWGQPQHF TGTGCCACGATGGCGGGGACAGGCTGGGGTCAGCCCCAGCATTTT
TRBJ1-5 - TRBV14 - CASSHRDMINQPQHF TGTGCCAGCAGCCATCGGGACATGATCAATCAGCCCCAGCATTTT
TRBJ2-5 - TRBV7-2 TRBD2 CASSLPLVAGGLQETQYF TGTGCCAGCAGCTTACCCTTAGTAGCGGGGGGCCTTCAAGAGACCCAGTACTTC
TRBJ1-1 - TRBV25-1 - CATASMNTEAFF TGTGCCACAGCTTCTATGAACACTGAAGCTTTCTTT
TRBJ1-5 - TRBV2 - CASSPSGRVPQHF TGTGCCAGCAGTCCCTCGGGCCGGGTGCCCCAGCATTTT
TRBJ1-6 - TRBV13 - CASSAGNSPLHF TGTGCCAGCAGCGCAGGTAATTCACCCCTCCACTTT
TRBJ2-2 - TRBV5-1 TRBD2 CASSWSGENTGELFF TGCGCCAGCAGCTGGAGCGGGGAAAACACCGGGGAGCTGTTTTTT
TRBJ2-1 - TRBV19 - CASSIGAVNEQFF TGTGCCAGTAGTATAGGGGCGGTGAATGAGCAGTTCTTC
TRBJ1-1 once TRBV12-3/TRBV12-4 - CASSRTEDTEAFF TGTGCCAGCAGCCGGACAGAGGACACTGAAGCTTTCTTT
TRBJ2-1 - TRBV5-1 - CASSLTLSSYNEQFF TGCGCCAGCAGCCTGACCCTCAGCTCCTACAATGAGCAGTTCTTC
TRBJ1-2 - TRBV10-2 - CASSESLRGGYTF TGCGCCAGCAGTGAGTCGCTTAGGGGAGGCTACACCTTC
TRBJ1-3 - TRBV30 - CAWSEWSRGNSGNTIYF TGTGCCTGGAGTGAATGGTCCAGGGGAAACTCTGGAAACACCATATATTTT
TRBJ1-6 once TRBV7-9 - CASSLVNSPLHF TGTGCCAGCAGCTTAGTAAATTCACCCCTCCACTTT
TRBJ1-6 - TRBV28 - CASSVGLLGLHF TGTGCCAGCAGTGTTGGCCTGTTGGGCCTCCACTTT
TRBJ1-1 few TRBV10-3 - CAIIQDLVMNTEAFF TGTGCCATCATTCAAGACCTGGTCATGAACACTGAAGCTTTCTTT
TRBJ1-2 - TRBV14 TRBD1 CASSFNRGDGYTF TGTGCCAGCAGCTTCAACAGGGGGGACGGCTACACCTTC
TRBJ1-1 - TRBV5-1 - CASSLARAKRLQPNTEAFF TGCGCCAGCAGCTTGGCTAGGGCTAAGAGACTACAGCCGAACACTGAAGCTTTCTTT
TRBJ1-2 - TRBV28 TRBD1 CASRSTGSYGYTF TGTGCCAGCAGATCGACAGGGTCCTATGGCTACACCTTC
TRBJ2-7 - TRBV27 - CASSLWARGTHEQYF TGTGCCAGCAGTCTCTGGGCCCGGGGGACTCACGAGCAGTACTTC
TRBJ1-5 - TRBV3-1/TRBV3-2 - CASSRDGTNQPQHF TGTGCCAGCAGCCGGGACGGAACCAATCAGCCCCAGCATTTT
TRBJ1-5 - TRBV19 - CASRSRGSSQPQHF TGTGCCAGTAGATCCCGGGGTTCGTCGCAGCCCCAGCATTTT
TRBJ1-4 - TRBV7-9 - CASSLEAFNEKLFF TGTGCCAGCAGCTTAGAGGCGTTTAATGAAAAACTGTTTTTT
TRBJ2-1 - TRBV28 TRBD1 CASSRQGAPYNEQFF TGTGCCAGCTCCAGACAGGGGGCCCCCTACAATGAGCAGTTCTTC
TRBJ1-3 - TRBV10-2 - CASKDPPSPDSGNTIYF TGCGCCAGCAAGGACCCCCCCTCACCGGACTCTGGAAACACCATATATTTT
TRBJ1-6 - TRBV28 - CASRPDTEYSPLHF TGTGCCAGCAGGCCTGATACAGAGTATTCACCCCTCCACTTT
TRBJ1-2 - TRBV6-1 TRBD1 CASSGGRQGANYGYTF TGTGCCAGCAGTGGGGGTCGGCAGGGGGCAAACTATGGCTACACCTTC